A single sample gave rise to the 4 T cell receptor beta chains below, sequenced in a study of shared clonotypes between healthy human individuals. Repertoires were generated with immunoSEQ multiplex PCR, while TCRdb's copy carries only in-frame clones and drops some. Of around 720,000 clones listed, around 73% were seen once; the top ten hold roughly 2%. Sequenced material: memory CD4+ T cells sorted from blood. Subset noted: CD45RA-negative fraction. The receptors shown here come from a woman aged 25 to 39 in good health.

This clone was seen just once. The J gene is TRBJ2-5, the V gene TRBV6-1; D remains unclear. This CDR3 has 14 residues. Germline-derived CDR1 and CDR2 are MNHNS and SASEGT. V shed 7 bases and J shed 5 bases, with 17 bases lying between them. The CDR3 DNA reads TGTGCCAGCATTCCGCCGGGCATAGAGGAGACCCAGTACTTC. Its protein is CASIPPGIEETQYF.

This chain joins TRBV4-1 and TRBJ2-5; no reliable D call. Germline V gene data show CDR1 as MGHRA and CDR2 as YSYEKL. CDR3 length: 15 amino acids. V dropped 4 bases and J dropped 5 bases, with 17 bases sitting between them. CDR3: CASSPTVVSFETQYF. In nucleotides, the CDR3 is TGCGCCAGCAGCCCAACCGTTGTGAGCTTCGAGACCCAGTACTTC.

Comment on this clone: A much larger clone sits a single nucleotide away, making a read error possible. This same CDR3 is encoded by further DNA sequences in the sample. The chain links TRBV29-1 to TRBJ1-2; 8 nucleotides agree with TRBD1. Germline V gives CDR1 SQVTM, CDR2 ANQGSEA. V lost 4 bases, J lost 2 bases, and 0 bases stayed unmatched. This CDR3 spans 12 amino acids. CDR3 sequence reads: CSVGDRNYGYTF. DNA for the CDR3: TGCAGCGTTGGGGACAGGAACTATGGCTACACCTTC.

As for this clone: A much bigger clone sits one base away, suggesting this may be a read error. The J gene is TRBJ1-3, the V gene TRBV5-1; no clear D gene. CDR3 size: 14 residues. Germline CDR1 reads SGHRS; CDR2 reads YFSETQ. V was trimmed by 0 bases and J by 6 bases, leaving 10 bases between them. The CDR3 DNA follows: TGCGCCAGCAGCTTGGGGACGGATGAAAACACCATATATTTT. It codes for CASSLGTDENTIYF.